Reported below is one T cell receptor beta chain. Repertoires were generated with immunoSEQ multiplex PCR, while TCRdb's copy carries only in-frame clones and drops some. Of about 150,000 clones listed, 90% to 95% are singletons. The sample is drawn from a study of control samples from healthy donors and cancer patients. The CDR3 contains 18 residues. V lost 4 bases and J lost 0, with 19 bases in between. Per germline, CDR1 SNHLY and CDR2 FYNNEI. This receptor was obtained from a woman aged 18 to 35 in good health. The material sequenced was blood. The V and J genes are TRBV2 and TRBJ1-5; D might be TRBD1 (6 bases). CDR3 in DNA: TGTGCCAGCAGTGGGGGGCAGGGCCCAACCTATAGCAATCAGCCCCAGCATTTT. Translation gives CASSGGQGPTYSNQPQHF.